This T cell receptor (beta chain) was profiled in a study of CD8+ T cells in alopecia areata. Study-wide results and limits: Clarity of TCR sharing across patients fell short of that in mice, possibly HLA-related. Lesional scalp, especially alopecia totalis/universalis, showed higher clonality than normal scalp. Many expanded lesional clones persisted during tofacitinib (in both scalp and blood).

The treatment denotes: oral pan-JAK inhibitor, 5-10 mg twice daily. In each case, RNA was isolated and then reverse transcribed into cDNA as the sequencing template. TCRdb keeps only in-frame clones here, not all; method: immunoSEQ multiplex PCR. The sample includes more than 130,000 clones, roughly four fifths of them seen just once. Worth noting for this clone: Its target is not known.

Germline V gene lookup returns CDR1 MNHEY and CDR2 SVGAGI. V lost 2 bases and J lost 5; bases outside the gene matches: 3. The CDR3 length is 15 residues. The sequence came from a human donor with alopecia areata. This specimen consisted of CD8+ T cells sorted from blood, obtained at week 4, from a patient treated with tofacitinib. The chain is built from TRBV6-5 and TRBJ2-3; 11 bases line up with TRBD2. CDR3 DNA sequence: TGTGCCAGCAGTTACACTAGCGGGGGTATAGATACGCAGTATTTT. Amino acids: CASSYTSGGIDTQYF.